One sample yielded the 32 T cell receptor beta chains listed below, sequenced in a study of T-cell memory formation after mild COVID-19. MiXCR, run by TCRdb on the 5' RACE reads, gives a single entry per CDR3 protein. Here the sample spans about 210,000 distinct CDR3 sequences, around 30% being singletons. The material sequenced was PBMCs or a T cell subset sorted from them (not recorded which). Source of these receptors: an adult woman who had mild COVID-19 (a few samples of this study predate the infection). Cell type and time point are not known.

This clonotype was seen just once. The gene calls are TRBV29-1 and TRBJ2-5; D remains ambiguous. The CDR3 runs to 10 residues. V lost 7 bases and J 4 bases, leaving 7 bases between the germline ends. The germline V gene has CDR1 SQVTM and CDR2 ANQGSEA. CDR3 coding DNA: TGCAGCGGCCAAGGAGAGACCCAGTACTTC. Encoded protein: CSGQGETQYF. Complete variable domain (other parts from reference TRBV29-1 and TRBJ2-5): SAVISQKPSRDICQRGTSLTIQCQVDSQVTMMFWYRQQPGQSLTLIATANQGSEATYESGFVIDKFPISRPNLTFSTLTVSNMSPEDSSIYLCSGQGETQYFGPGTRLLVL.

The chain is built from TRBV5-1 and TRBJ2-7, with 10 bases lining up with TRBD1. The CDR3 covers 15 residues. With V trimmed by 0 bases and J by 6 bases, 6 bases remained unmatched. Germline CDR1 is SGHRS and CDR2 is YFSETQ. The CDR3 here is CASSLGPGQGLEQYF. The CDR3, as DNA: TGCGCCAGCAGCTTGGGCCCGGGACAGGGGCTCGAGCAGTACTTC.

This clonotype occurred a few times. The chain has TRBV10-3 and TRBJ2-1, with 14 positions matching TRBD2. The CDR3 is 16 residues long. CDR1 ENHRY and CDR2 SYGVKD come from the germline V gene. J gave up 4 bases and V 4 bases, and 3 bases lay outside the gene matches. The CDR3 sequence is CAISGGLAGVYNEQFF. The CDR3 DNA follows: TGTGCCATCAGTGGGGGACTAGCGGGAGTGTACAATGAGCAGTTCTTC.

This clonotype was seen a handful of times. The chain joins TRBV5-1 to TRBJ2-2; 10 bases are shared with TRBD1. The ends lost 4 bases at V and 6 bases at J; junction bases unmatched: 3. The germline gives CDR1 SGHRS, CDR2 YFSETQ. The CDR3 length is 14 residues. The DNA for the CDR3 is TGCGCCAGCAGCCCGGGGACAGGGGCCGGGGAGCTGTTTTTT. Its translation: CASSPGTGAGELFF.

The chain links TRBV6-5 to TRBJ1-1; TRBD1 aligns across 8 bases. The V and J ends lost 4 bases and 7 bases, in that order; junction bases with no gene match: 2. Germline CDR1 is MNHEY and CDR2 is SVGAGI. This CDR3 has 12 amino acids. DNA of the CDR3: TGTGCCAGCAGTTGGACAGGGAATGAAGCTTTCTTT. Protein product: CASSWTGNEAFF.

This clonotype was picked up many times. The chain is built from TRBV27 and TRBJ2-7; D remains unclear. The length of the CDR3 is 13 residues. V was pared by 6 bases and J by 0 bases, with 9 bases between. Per germline, CDR1 MNHEY and CDR2 SMNVEV (reference sequence). The CDR3, as DNA: TGTGCCAGCAGAATGTTGAACTCCTACGAGCAGTACTTC. This sequence encodes CASRMLNSYEQYF.

Ten or more counts support this clonotype. The V call is TRBV6-6, the J call TRBJ1-1; 7 bases line up with TRBD1. Germline assignment: CDR1 MNHNY and CDR2 SVGAGI (reference sequence). This CDR3 has 14 residues. Losses at the gene ends were 4 bases for V and 6 bases for J; bases not matched to a gene: 8. As DNA, the CDR3 is TGTGCCAGCAGTTCCGGGACAGCCAGCCCTGAAGCTTTCTTT. Its translation is CASSSGTASPEAFF.

This chain uses TRBV4-3 with TRBJ2-4, with no clear D. The CDR3 is 16 amino acids. Germline V gene sequence: CDR1 LGHNA, CDR2 YSLEER. Trimming pared 3 bases from V and 7 bases from J, leaving 19 bases between. DNA for the CDR3: TGCGCCAGCAGCCATTCACGTGAGAGCTCCCGGAACATTCAGTACTTC. This codes for CASSHSRESSRNIQYF.

This clonotype turned up a few times. This chain connects TRBV13 to TRBJ2-7, with 13 positions matching TRBD2. V trimming: 4 bases; J trimming: 2 bases; junction bases outside the gene matches: 5. This CDR3 contains 16 residues. Looked up from germline, CDR1 is PRHDT and CDR2 is FYEKMQ (reference sequence). The CDR3 sequence: CASSSRLAGGAYEQYF. The CDR3 nucleotides read TGTGCCAGCAGCTCCCGACTAGCGGGGGGAGCCTACGAGCAGTACTTC.

The J gene is TRBJ1-6, the V gene TRBV11-1; D uncertain. Germline CDR1 and CDR2: SGHAT and FQDESV (reference sequence). There are 13 residues in the CDR3. The V end was cut by 1 base, the J end by 8 bases, with 6 bases between. CDR3 amino acids: CASSLVPDSPLHF. CDR3 in DNA: TGTGCCAGCAGCTTAGTGCCTGATTCACCCCTCCACTTT. The full variable domain, with the rest looked up from reference TRBV11-1 and TRBJ1-6, is EAEVAQSPRYKITEKSQAVAFWCDPISGHATLYWYRQILGQGPELLVQFQDESVVDDSQLPKDRFSAERLKGVDSTLKIQPAELGDSAMYLCASSLVPDSPLHFGNGTRLTVT.

The gene calls are TRBV18 and TRBJ2-5; D not resolved. Germline V CDR1 and CDR2: KGHSH, LQKENI. Trimming left V 2 bases short and J 4 bases short, with 14 bases between. The CDR3 is 15 residues long. The CDR3 bases are TGTGCCAGCTCACCAGGCACGGTCGCTGGAGAGACCCAGTACTTC. It translates to CASSPGTVAGETQYF.

The chain combines TRBV4-3 with TRBJ1-1; no clear D gene. Deletions cut 3 bases from V and 6 bases from J, with 11 bases between. CDR1 LGHNA and CDR2 YSLEER come from the germline V gene. CDR3 length equals 13 residues. The CDR3: CASSHDKYPEAFF. The CDR3 DNA reads TGCGCCAGCAGCCACGACAAGTATCCTGAAGCTTTCTTT.

This clonotype was detected only a few times. The chain links TRBV5-1 to TRBJ2-1; D gene unclear. V lost 4 bases and J lost 6, with 14 bases in between. This CDR3 has 14 residues. CDR1 and CDR2 from the germline V gene are SGHRS and YFSETQ. DNA for the CDR3: TGCGCCAGCAGCCGTGAAGAATCTACCAATGAGCAGTTCTTC. This gives the protein CASSREESTNEQFF.

The rearrangement links TRBV24-1 to TRBJ2-1, with D tentatively TRBD2 (6 bases). V was cut by 5 bases and J by 12 bases, with 25 bases left in between. The CDR3 totals 16 residues. The germline V gene has CDR1 KGHDR and CDR2 SFDVKD. The CDR3 loop is CATSGFTSTDEILQFF. The CDR3 coding sequence is TGTGCCACCAGTGGCTTCACTAGCACGGACGAAATCCTGCAGTTCTTC.

The chain uses TRBV13 and TRBJ2-1; D is undetermined. The CDR3 totals 13 residues. Trimming took off 0 bases at V and 10 bases at J, with 10 bases between the two ends. Germline CDR1 reads PRHDT; CDR2 reads FYEKMQ (reference sequence). The CDR3 sequence is CASSLGRIGEQFF. In DNA, the CDR3 is TGTGCCAGCAGCTTAGGCCGGATAGGGGAGCAGTTCTTC. The complete variable domain, with remaining parts taken from reference TRBV13 and TRBJ2-1, reads AAGVIQSPRHLIKEKRETATLKCYPIPRHDTVYWYQQGPGQDPQFLISFYEKMQSDKGSIPDRFSAQQFSDYHSELNMSSLELGDSALYFCASSLGRIGEQFFGPGTRLTVL.

The V call is TRBV3-1, the J call TRBJ2-1, with 11 bases lining up with TRBD2. This CDR3 has 14 amino acids. Unmatched junction bases numbered 3, after V lost 0 bases and J lost 11 bases. From germline, CDR1 is LGHDT and CDR2 YNNKEL (reference sequence). The CDR3 loop is CASSQEASGGKQFF. The CDR3 DNA follows: TGTGCCAGCAGCCAAGAGGCTAGCGGGGGGAAGCAGTTCTTC.

The gene calls are TRBV24-1 and TRBJ2-2; D gene uncertain. CDR1 is KGHDR and CDR2 is SFDVKD in the germline V gene. CDR3 length: 14 residues. The V end was cut by 7 bases, the J end by 4 bases, with 12 bases between. CDR3 DNA: TGTGCCACCAGATCTACAACGGCCACCGGGGAGCTGTTTTTT. This gives the protein CATRSTTATGELFF.

This clonotype came up a few times. The chain links TRBV4-1 to TRBJ2-5; 8 nucleotides agree with TRBD2. From germline, CDR1 is MGHRA and CDR2 YSYEKL. This CDR3 has 15 amino acids. The J segment lost 7 bases and the V segment lost 1 base, leaving 8 bases of the junction unmatched. Here the CDR3 DNA reads TGCGCCAGCAGCCAAGGACTCCCGGGAGGGGGGACCCAGTACTTC. It is translated as CASSQGLPGGGTQYF.

The CDR3 DNA reads TGCAGTGCTAGAGACAAGGGGTTCTACGAGCAGTACTTC. It encodes CSARDKGFYEQYF. J is TRBJ2-7 and V is TRBV20-1, with TRBD1 as a possible D gene (5 bases). Trimming stripped 0 bases from V and 3 bases from J, with 9 bases between. The CDR3 is 13 amino acids. The germline gives CDR1 DFQATT, CDR2 SNEGSKA (reference sequence).

The chain uses TRBV5-6 and TRBJ2-1; TRBD2 aligns across 10 bases. Germline-derived CDR1 and CDR2 are SGHDT and YYEEEE. The V segment lost 1 base and the J segment 7 bases; nucleotides outside the gene matches: 8. The CDR3 consists of 16 residues. CDR3 in amino acids: CASSLTLAGELNEQFF. The CDR3 coding sequence is TGTGCCAGCAGCTTGACGCTAGCGGGAGAGTTGAATGAGCAGTTCTTC.

In this sample, this clonotype turned up a few times. The chain is built from TRBV5-1 and TRBJ2-5; either TRBD1 or TRBD2 may supply D (5 bases each). Germline V gene data show CDR1 as SGHRS and CDR2 as YFSETQ. The CDR3 loop spans 14 amino acids. Trimming took off 7 bases at V and 3 bases at J, with 16 bases between the two ends. As DNA, the CDR3 is TGCGCCAGCCGAAGGGGACGTAACGAAGAGACCCAGTACTTC. Protein: CASRRGRNEETQYF.

This sequence joins TRBV12-3 or TRBV12-4 and TRBJ2-3, with D maybe TRBD1 (5 bases). The CDR3 length is 15 residues. The V gene lost 6 bases and the J gene lost 3 bases, with 16 bases spanning the gap. The CDR3 nucleotides read TGTGCCAGCAGCCCAACAGGAAAGGCAACAGATACGCAGTATTTT. This sequence encodes CASSPTGKATDTQYF.

The chain couples TRBV6-5 to TRBJ2-7; no reliable D call. Trimming cost V 2 bases and J 7 bases, with 18 bases left between them. The CDR3 runs to 15 residues. Germline V gives CDR1 MNHEY, CDR2 SVGAGI. CDR3 sequence (DNA): TGTGCCAGCAGTTACGCGCAGACGGTTCTACGGGAGCAGTACTTC. Translated: CASSYAQTVLREQYF.

The V call is TRBV5-5, the J call TRBJ2-5; TRBD1 aligns across 8 bases. CDR1 and CDR2 (germline): SGHKS, YYEKEE (reference sequence). The J segment lost 1 base and the V segment lost 5 bases, leaving 4 bases of the junction unmatched. CDR3 size: 14 residues. CDR3 in DNA: TGTGCCAGCAGTTATGACAGGGGCCAAGAGACCCAGTACTTC. Translation gives CASSYDRGQETQYF.

The J gene is TRBJ1-1, the V gene TRBV29-1; maybe TRBD1 (5 bases). Germline-derived CDR1 and CDR2 are SQVTM and ANQGSEA. V was cut by 1 base and J by 1 base, with 10 bases left in between. This CDR3 comprises 14 residues. CDR3 in amino acids: CSVEGGHKNTEAFF. CDR3 nucleotides: TGCAGCGTTGAAGGGGGCCATAAGAACACTGAAGCTTTCTTT.

The J gene is TRBJ1-2, the V gene TRBV12-3 or TRBV12-4; D uncertain. Trimming pared 4 bases from V and 7 bases from J, leaving 10 bases between. CDR3 size: 12 residues. Here the CDR3 DNA reads TGTGCCAGCAGTTCCAGGTTCGGTGGCTACACCTTC. This gives the protein CASSSRFGGYTF.

This clonotype was detected only a few times. The gene calls are TRBV7-2 and TRBJ2-3; 9 bases agree with TRBD2. Trimming at V came to 4 bases and at J to 4 bases, leaving 9 bases not matched to a gene. The CDR3 sequence is 16 residues long. Germline assignment: CDR1 SGHTA and CDR2 FQGNSA. The CDR3 DNA sequence: TGTGCCAGCAGCTCCCTTTTAGCGGGAGTGGCAGATACGCAGTATTTT. Translating it yields CASSSLLAGVADTQYF.

The V gene is TRBV20-1, the J gene TRBJ2-3; possibly TRBD2 for D (5 bases). Germline CDR1 DFQATT, CDR2 SNEGSKA (reference sequence). CDR3 length: 14 residues. Trimming left V 5 bases short and J 0 bases short, with 12 bases between. The CDR3 DNA is TGCAGTGCTCCTCGACGGGGAAGCACAGATACGCAGTATTTT. Residues: CSAPRRGSTDTQYF.

CDR3 DNA sequence: TGTGCCAGCAGCTTAGGTCAGTACACTGAAGCTTTCTTT. Residues: CASSLGQYTEAFF. The chain recombines TRBV7-2 with TRBJ1-1; no clear D gene. This CDR3 has 13 amino acids. Trimming cost V 1 base and J 3 bases, with 6 bases left between them. CDR1 and CDR2 (germline): SGHTA, FQGNSA.

The CDR3 is CASTSPGGDYGYTF. Written as DNA, the CDR3 is TGTGCCAGCACCTCGCCAGGGGGTGACTATGGCTACACCTTC. J is TRBJ1-2 and V is TRBV6-5; 7 positions match TRBD1. Germline values: CDR1 MNHEY, CDR2 SVGAGI. The CDR3 has 14 amino acids. After removal of 7 bases from V and 3 bases from J, the junction contained 8 bases not matched to a gene.

V usage is TRBV7-8 and J usage is TRBJ1-2; D not certain. V lost 4 bases and J lost 4, with 10 bases in between. Germline-derived CDR1 and CDR2 are SGHVS and FQNEAQ. The CDR3 length is 13 residues. In nucleotides, the CDR3 is TGTGCCAGCAGCTCACTCAATAGCTATGGCTACACCTTC. This gives the protein CASSSLNSYGYTF.

This clonotype was detected only a few times. This chain joins TRBV4-2 and TRBJ1-2, with D perhaps matching TRBD1 (6 bases). V lost 2 bases, J lost 8 bases, and 15 bases lay in between. The CDR3 totals 14 residues. Looked up from germline, CDR1 is LGHNA and CDR2 is YNFKEQ. Written as DNA, the CDR3 is TGTGCCAGCAGCCAAATGAACAGGGACCGGGGCTACACCTTC. Translation gives CASSQMNRDRGYTF.